These 19 T cell receptor beta chains were sequenced from one sample in a study of cytomegalovirus exposure and HLA in healthy donors. PCR was performed using 60 Vbeta and 13 Jbeta primers. The table came from immunoSEQ multiplex PCR; TCRdb's copy has only in-frame clones and leaves some out. The profile shows over 150,000 clones, under 85% of them singletons. Sequenced input: PBMCs. Receptors originate from a man younger than 35 in good health and CMV-seronegative.

The CDR3 DNA reads TGTGCCAGCAGCCGGGCGGGGGCCGGGGAGCTGTTTTTT. This sequence encodes CASSRAGAGELFF. J is TRBJ2-2 and V is TRBV7-2; 7 bases map to TRBD2. Germline CDR1 and CDR2: SGHTA and FQGNSA. V gave up 5 bases and J gave up 6 bases; unmatched junction bases: 3. The CDR3 sequence is 13 residues long.

The chain joins TRBV11-3 to TRBJ2-2; the D gene is possibly TRBD2 (6 bases). The V gene lost 4 bases and the J gene lost 0 bases, with 12 bases spanning the gap. This CDR3 is built from 16 residues. Germline V gene sequence: CDR1 SGHNT, CDR2 YENEEA. The CDR3 coding sequence is TGTGCCAGCAGCTCGGGTGGGGGGTCGAACACCGGGGAGCTGTTTTTT. This codes for CASSSGGGSNTGELFF.

The chain employs TRBV11-2 and TRBJ2-7; weak D call: TRBD2 (5 bases). Trimming cost V 4 bases and J 7 bases, with 14 bases left between them. The length of the CDR3 is 13 residues. Germline-derived CDR1 and CDR2 are SGHAT and FQNNGV. The DNA for the CDR3 is TGTGCCAGCAGCTCTCAGGAGGAGTTGGAGCAGTACTTC. Its protein product is CASSSQEELEQYF.

The count of this clone is one. The V call is TRBV7-9, the J call TRBJ2-3; perhaps TRBD1 as D (6 bases). The germline V and J ends were trimmed by 1 base and 3 bases, with 11 bases remaining between them. The CDR3 is 15 amino acids. Per germline, CDR1 SEHNR and CDR2 FQNEAQ (reference sequence). CDR3 loop: CASSLDTGLTDTQYF. CDR3 in DNA: TGTGCCAGCAGCTTAGATACAGGGTTGACAGATACGCAGTATTTT.

This chain links TRBV7-8 with TRBJ1-4; D gene ambiguous. The CDR3 runs to 12 residues. The germline V and J ends were trimmed by 1 base and 8 bases, with 5 bases remaining between them. The germline gives CDR1 SGHVS, CDR2 FQNEAQ. The CDR3 nucleotides are TGTGCCAGCAGCTTAGTAAGCGAAAAACTGTTTTTT. This gives the protein CASSLVSEKLFF.

Written as DNA, the CDR3 is TGTGCCAGCAGTTACCCTGTAGACGAGCAGTACTTC. It codes for CASSYPVDEQYF. The rearrangement joins TRBV6-6 to TRBJ2-7; no clear D gene. The ends were cut back, 2 bases at V and 5 bases at J, with 7 bases in the middle. Per germline, CDR1 MNHNY and CDR2 SVGAGI (reference sequence). The length of the CDR3 is 12 residues.

This clone was observed a single time. The chain employs TRBV2 and TRBJ2-3; no firm D call. Germline V lookup: CDR1 SNHLY, CDR2 FYNNEI. This CDR3 region has 15 residues. The V gene lost 6 bases and the J gene lost 4 bases, with 17 bases spanning the gap. Here the CDR3 reads CASSPGLVIADTQYF. In DNA, the CDR3 is TGTGCCAGCAGCCCCGGTTTAGTTATAGCAGATACGCAGTATTTT.

This chain joins TRBV28 and TRBJ2-2, with D unresolved. V lost 3 bases to trimming and J lost 9 bases, with 14 bases between them. Germline CDR1 reads MDHEN; CDR2 reads SYDVKM. The CDR3 runs to 14 residues. The DNA for the CDR3 is TGTGCCAGCAGTTTTGTAGGAGAAATCCGGGAGCTGTTTTTT. It yields the protein CASSFVGEIRELFF.

This chain connects TRBV7-6 to TRBJ2-5, with a weak D call TRBD2 (7 bases). Germline values: CDR1 SGHVS, CDR2 FNYEAQ. CDR3 length equals 14 residues. The ends were cut back, 5 bases at V and 5 bases at J, with 15 bases in the middle. CDR3 DNA: TGTGCCAGCAGCCGTTTCAGGGGAGGGGAGACCCAGTACTTC. Translating gives CASSRFRGGETQYF.

The chain is built from TRBV5-1 and TRBJ2-4; D remains ambiguous. Germline CDR1 SGHRS, CDR2 YFSETQ. The CDR3 consists of 16 residues. The V and J ends lost 0 bases and 4 bases respectively, with 14 bases between them. In DNA form, the CDR3 reads TGCGCCAGCAGCTTGGCCCCCGGGTCTTCGAAAAACATTCAGTACTTC. This encodes CASSLAPGSSKNIQYF.

The chain uses TRBV27 and TRBJ2-1; no definite D call. The CDR3 totals 11 residues. Trimming pared 9 bases from V and 4 bases from J, leaving 7 bases between. CDR1 MNHEY and CDR2 SMNVEV come from the germline V gene (reference sequence). The CDR3, as DNA: TGTGCCAGTTGGCTTTACAATGAGCAGTTCTTC. Translation gives CASWLYNEQFF.

The chain links TRBV28 to TRBJ2-7, with a possible D match to TRBD2 (5 bases). The CDR3 sequence is 15 residues long. The germline gives CDR1 MDHEN, CDR2 SYDVKM. V lost 4 bases to trimming and J lost 5 bases, with 18 bases between them. The CDR3 region has the DNA TGTGCCAGCAGTTCAGGAGGAAGCGAGTCCCACGAGCAGTACGTC. Protein sequence: CASSSGGSESHEQYV.

The chain links TRBV5-1 to TRBJ1-1; a possible D gene is TRBD1 (6 bases). Trimming took 0 bases from V and 2 from J, leaving 8 bases between them. This CDR3 has 14 amino acids. Germline CDR1 and CDR2: SGHRS and YFSETQ. CDR3: CASSLGTANTEAFF. CDR3 coding DNA: TGCGCCAGCAGCTTGGGGACAGCTAACACTGAAGCTTTCTTT. Full variable domain (outside the CDR3, taken from reference TRBV5-1 and TRBJ1-1): KAGVTQTPRYLIKTRGQQVTLSCSPISGHRSVSWYQQTPGQGLQFLFEYFSETQRNKGNFPGRFSGRQFSNSRSEMNVSTLELGDSALYLCASSLGTANTEAFFGQGTRLTVV.

The CDR3 loop is CASKSIHNEQFF. The CDR3 nucleotides read TGTGCCAGCAAATCCATCCACAATGAGCAGTTCTTC. The gene calls are TRBV7-9 and TRBJ2-1; D not certain. CDR1 and CDR2 from the germline V gene are SEHNR and FQNEAQ (reference sequence). The CDR3 extends over 12 amino acids. V was trimmed by 7 bases and J by 5 bases, leaving 9 bases between them.

This clone occurred a few times. This sequence joins TRBV2 and TRBJ2-3, with D possibly matching TRBD2 (5 bases). In germline, CDR1 is SNHLY, CDR2 FYNNEI. V was clipped by 7 bases and J by 2 bases, with 10 bases between them. This CDR3 region has 13 residues. The CDR3 DNA sequence: TGTGCCAGCACCGGGGTCTTCACAGATACGCAGTATTTT. It translates to CASTGVFTDTQYF.

This chain uses TRBV7-6 with TRBJ2-7; tentatively, D is TRBD2 (6 bases). V lost 5 bases, J lost 3 bases, and 14 bases lay in between. From germline, CDR1 is SGHVS and CDR2 FNYEAQ. The CDR3 runs 14 residues. CDR3 nucleotides: TGTGCCAGCAGCCCATCGGAGGGTATCTACGAGCAGTACTTC. Amino acid sequence: CASSPSEGIYEQYF.

The chain carries TRBV5-6 and TRBJ1-5; 10 nucleotides align to TRBD1. The germline V gene encodes CDR1 SGHDT and CDR2 YYEEEE. The V and J ends lost 0 bases and 8 bases, in that order; junction bases with no gene match: 8. The length of the CDR3 is 16 residues. As DNA, the CDR3 is TGTGCCAGCAGCTTGGGCGAGACAGGGGGCGAAGAGCCCCAGCATTTT. Protein: CASSLGETGGEEPQHF. The full variable domain, in which reference TRBV5-6 and TRBJ1-5 provide the parts outside the CDR3, is DAGVTQSPTHLIKTRGQQVTLRCSPKSGHDTVSWYQQALGQGPQFIFQYYEEEERQRGNFPDRFSGHQFPNYSSELNVNALLLGDSALYLCASSLGETGGEEPQHFGDGTRLSIL.

The chain has TRBV10-1 and TRBJ1-2; D unresolved. Germline V gives CDR1 WNHNN, CDR2 SYGVQD (reference sequence). Trimming shortened V by 11 bases and J by 6 bases, and 19 bases separated the two germline ends. The CDR3 loop spans 13 amino acids. The CDR3 DNA follows: TGCGCCTGCAATCGGGTCCGGAATCATGGCTACACCTTC. Protein product: CACNRVRNHGYTF.

The rearrangement uses TRBV28 and TRBJ1-2; TRBD1 is a possible D gene (6 bases). Trimming took off 2 bases at V and 0 bases at J, with 13 bases between the two ends. Germline V gene lookup returns CDR1 MDHEN and CDR2 SYDVKM. The CDR3 covers 16 residues. CDR3 sequence (DNA): TGTGCCAGCAGTTTAAGCTACAGGGCCGCTAACTATGGCTACACCTTC. This codes for CASSLSYRAANYGYTF.